The 6 T cell receptor beta chains reported below all come from one sample, sequenced in a study of PD-1 blockade in classical Hodgkin lymphoma. Time point meaning: newly diagnosed, previously untreated cHL patient sample. The method was immunoSEQ multiplex PCR; TCRdb's version includes in-frame clones alone and lacks a portion of them. In the table there are tens of thousands of clones, approximately 94% of which are singletons. Material for sequencing was peripheral blood mononuclear cells (PBMCs). Receptors were obtained from a human donor with classical Hodgkin lymphoma.

This clone was detected only a few times. The chain uses TRBV6-4 and TRBJ2-5; TRBD2 aligns across 9 bases. The germline V gene encodes CDR1 MRHNA and CDR2 SNTAGT. Trimming cost V 6 bases and J 4 bases; bases outside gene matches: 6. CDR3 length: 14 residues. The CDR3 DNA reads TGTGCCAGCAGCCCTAGCGGGGAAGGAGAGACCCAGTACTTC. It translates to CASSPSGEGETQYF.

The chain combines TRBV4-1 with TRBJ2-3, with 8 bases identical to TRBD2. V was pared by 4 bases and J by 2 bases, with 5 bases of the junction left unmatched. This CDR3 is built from 15 residues. CDR1 MGHRA and CDR2 YSYEKL come from the germline V gene. CDR3 amino acids: CASSRVAGTTDTQYF. The CDR3 DNA follows: TGCGCCAGCAGCCGGGTAGCGGGAACCACAGATACGCAGTATTTT.

In this sample, this clone turned up once. The chain uses TRBV11-2 and TRBJ2-7; D gene unclear. V was shortened by 3 bases and J by 0 bases, with 12 bases between the two germline ends. The CDR3 extends over 15 amino acids. CDR1 SGHAT and CDR2 FQNNGV come from the germline V gene. The CDR3 bases are TGTGCCAGCAGCTTCGTCATGGGCCCCTCCTACGAGCAGTACTTC. Encoded protein: CASSFVMGPSYEQYF. Looking up the rest from reference TRBV11-2 and TRBJ2-7 gives the full variable domain: EAGVAQSPRYKIIEKRQSVAFWCNPISGHATLYWYQQILGQGPKLLIQFQNNGVVDDSQLPKDRFSAERLKGVDSTLKIQPAKLEDSAVYLCASSFVMGPSYEQYFGPGTRLTVT.

The chain employs TRBV10-3 and TRBJ2-3; D could derive from TRBD1 or TRBD2 (5 bases each). In germline, CDR1 is ENHRY, CDR2 SYGVKD. The V end lost 3 bases, the J end lost 0 bases, and 13 bases lay between the germline ends. This CDR3 spans 16 amino acids. CDR3 coding DNA: TGTGCCATCAGTGACGCCGGGACGGTGAGCACAGATACGCAGTATTTT. Translation: CAISDAGTVSTDTQYF.

This clone has more than one count but fewer than ten. This chain uses TRBV9 with TRBJ2-7, with no clear D. V lost 0 bases and J lost 0, with 7 bases in between. CDR3 length equals 14 residues. CDR1 is SGDLS and CDR2 is YYNGEE in the germline V gene. In DNA form, the CDR3 reads TGTGCCAGCAGCGTAGGTGGTAACTCCTACGAGCAGTACTTC. It encodes CASSVGGNSYEQYF.

V and J are TRBV5-1 and TRBJ1-1, with unresolved D. This CDR3 has 15 residues. V was cut by 1 base and J by 1 base, with 11 bases left in between. Germline CDR1 SGHRS, CDR2 YFSETQ. In DNA, the CDR3 is TGCGCCAGCAGCTTGTTTAGTGCTTCGAACACTGAAGCTTTCTTT. It is translated as CASSLFSASNTEAFF.